The 24 T cell receptor beta chains given below trace back to one sample, sequenced in a study of T cells in Graves' hyperthyroidism and ophthalmopathy. Researchers amplified the TCR beta CDR3 regions from RNA transcripts. Primed by the HTBI set, a first-round RT-PCR was run on the TCR CDR3. TCRdb reanalysed the multiplex PCR reads using MiXCR and keeps one entry per CDR3 protein. The repertoire has about 180,000 distinct CDR3 sequences, less than 10% of them found once; the top ten carry more than 20%. The material sequenced was blood. The receptors were gathered from a woman aged 18 to 35 with Graves' hyperthyroidism that later progressed to Graves' ophthalmopathy.

This clonotype was observed at least ten times. This sequence joins TRBV20-1 and TRBJ2-3; 9 nucleotides line up with TRBD1. Germline-derived CDR1 and CDR2 are DFQATT and SNEGSKA (reference sequence). Trimming removed 3 bases from V and 5 bases from J; junction bases left unmatched: 6. The CDR3 runs to 14 residues. The CDR3 spells CSARGGQGGDTQYF. CDR3 nucleotide sequence: TGCAGTGCTAGGGGGGGACAGGGAGGAGATACGCAGTATTTT.

The V gene is TRBV7-6, the J gene TRBJ1-1; D unclear. Germline loops: CDR1 SGHVS, CDR2 FNYEAQ. V lost 3 bases, J lost 0 bases, and 8 bases lay in between. This CDR3 is 14 amino acids long. CDR3 in DNA: TGTGCCAGCAGCTTGGAGGTAATGAACACTGAAGCTTTCTTT. Encoded protein: CASSLEVMNTEAFF.

In its sample, this clonotype was seen a few times. This rearrangement joins TRBV20-1 to TRBJ2-7; 8 bases fit TRBD1. The CDR3 is 14 amino acids. J was trimmed by 3 bases and V by 1 base; bases with no gene match: 5. Germline lookup yields CDR1 DFQATT and CDR2 SNEGSKA (reference sequence). This CDR3 is CSARAMTGVYEQYF. The CDR3 DNA reads as TGCAGTGCTAGAGCGATGACAGGGGTCTACGAGCAGTACTTC.

This clonotype was seen at least ten times. The rearrangement uses TRBV5-8 and TRBJ2-3; maybe TRBD1 (5 bases). Germline V gene lookup returns CDR1 SGHTS and CDR2 YDEGEE. The CDR3 contains 15 residues. Trimming removed 1 base at V and 2 bases at J, with 11 bases between. CDR3 sequence: CASSLLGADTDTQYF. CDR3 nucleotides: TGTGCCAGCAGCTTGTTAGGGGCCGACACAGATACGCAGTATTTT.

This clonotype was counted ten times or more. The chain couples TRBV7-3 to TRBJ2-2; 7 bases line up with TRBD2. Germline CDR1 reads SGHTA; CDR2 reads FQGTGA. The CDR3 runs 15 residues. V was pared by 6 bases and J by 4 bases, with 8 bases of the junction left unmatched. The CDR3 DNA sequence: TGTGCCAGCAGTCCCGGGAGGTGGGGCACCGGGGAGCTGTTTTTT. Translated: CASSPGRWGTGELFF. The full variable domain, rest sourced from reference TRBV7-3 and TRBJ2-2, is GAGVSQTPSNKVTEKGKYVELRCDPISGHTALYWYRQSLGQGPEFLIYFQGTGAADDSGLPNDRFFAVRPEGSVSTLKIQRTERGDSAVYLCASSPGRWGTGELFFGEGSRLTVL.

The sample holds a few counts of this clonotype. This sequence joins TRBV7-6 and TRBJ2-7; 10 bases agree with TRBD2. The V and J ends lost 4 bases and 2 bases, in that order; junction bases with no gene match: 11. The CDR3 sequence is 17 residues long. Germline V gene data show CDR1 as SGHVS and CDR2 as FNYEAQ. CDR3 sequence: CASSSKTGTSVAYEQYF. DNA for the CDR3: TGTGCCAGCAGCTCCAAAACCGGGACTAGCGTTGCCTACGAGCAGTACTTC.

This clonotype was seen repeatedly, ten times or more. The chain employs TRBV18 and TRBJ2-5, with TRBD1 matching over 7 bases. The CDR3 has 15 residues. The germline gives CDR1 KGHSH, CDR2 LQKENI. V lost 3 bases, J lost 5 bases, and 9 bases stayed unmatched. The CDR3, as DNA: TGTGCCAGCTCACCCGGGACAGATAGGCGGGAGACCCAGTACTTC. It translates to CASSPGTDRRETQYF.

The gene calls are TRBV7-9 and TRBJ2-7; D perhaps matches TRBD1 (6 bases). This CDR3 spans 15 amino acids. The V end was cut by 5 bases, the J end by 8 bases, with 22 bases between. CDR1 and CDR2 (germline): SEHNR, FQNEAQ (reference sequence). CDR3 bases: TGTGCCAGCAGCACGAAGGGGGATATCCATGTTCAGCAGTACTTC. Its translation: CASSTKGDIHVQQYF.

This clonotype was seen ten or more times. The chain is built from TRBV28 and TRBJ1-2; 7 bases fit TRBD1. The V segment lost 5 bases and the J segment 3 bases; nucleotides outside the gene matches: 3. The CDR3 runs to 13 residues. Germline values: CDR1 MDHEN, CDR2 SYDVKM. The CDR3 DNA reads TGTGCCAGCAGTCTCGGGACAGACTATGGCTACACCTTC. Its protein is CASSLGTDYGYTF.

This clonotype was seen only a few times. The chain employs TRBV20-1 and TRBJ2-7; TRBD2 is a possible D gene (5 bases). Germline V gene lookup returns CDR1 DFQATT and CDR2 SNEGSKA (reference sequence). The CDR3 contains 14 residues. V lost 3 bases and J lost 6, with 18 bases in between. The CDR3 here is CSASALDGGAEQYF. CDR3 coding DNA: TGCAGTGCTAGTGCCCTGGACGGAGGCGCCGAGCAGTACTTC.

At least ten counts were recorded for this clonotype. The chain employs TRBV20-1 and TRBJ1-3; no reliable D call. The V gene's germline CDR1 is DFQATT and CDR2 SNEGSKA (reference sequence). The CDR3 is made up of 15 amino acids. The ends were cut back, 0 bases at V and 0 bases at J, with 9 bases in the middle. Written as DNA, the CDR3 is TGCAGTGCTAGAGATCAGAAGAACTCTGGAAACACCATATATTTT. Translation gives CSARDQKNSGNTIYF.

This clonotype was found many times. The chain employs TRBV11-2 and TRBJ2-1; 7 bases line up with TRBD2. The CDR3 sequence is 16 residues long. Losses at the gene ends were 6 bases for V and 0 bases for J; bases not matched to a gene: 8. Per germline, CDR1 SGHAT and CDR2 FQNNGV. The CDR3 bases are TGTGCCAGCAGGCCAACTAGCGCTCTCTCCTACAATGAGCAGTTCTTC. Translated, it gives CASRPTSALSYNEQFF.

As concerns this clonotype: Sequence at one end of the junction differs from germline and may be a read error. The chain has TRBV4-1 and TRBJ2-5, with 8 nucleotides matching TRBD1. Germline assignment: CDR1 MGHRA and CDR2 YSYEKL. This CDR3 is 16 amino acids long. The CDR3, as DNA: TGCGCCAGCAGCCAAGATCGCAGGGGGCTTGCAGAGGCCCAGTACTTC. Its protein is CASSQDRRGLAEAQYF.

At least ten counts were recorded for this clonotype. The chain has TRBV2 and TRBJ1-1; no clear D gene. Looked up from germline, CDR1 is SNHLY and CDR2 is FYNNEI. The CDR3 totals 16 residues. Trimming took 4 bases from V and 2 from J, leaving 17 bases between them. For the CDR3, the DNA is TGTGCCAGCAGTGGCGGGGATGGGAGGGTTAACACTGAAGCTTTCTTT. It is translated as CASSGGDGRVNTEAFF.

This clonotype has a handful of counts. The chain combines TRBV5-4 with TRBJ1-2; TRBD1 is a possible D gene (5 bases). The germline gives CDR1 SGHNT, CDR2 YYREEE (reference sequence). The CDR3 consists of 14 residues. Trimming pared 0 bases from V and 7 bases from J, leaving 13 bases between. DNA for the CDR3: TGTGCCAGCAGCTTGGTTGAAGGGGTAGGTGGCTACACCTTC. It is translated as CASSLVEGVGGYTF.

This clonotype appeared many times. The chain recombines TRBV29-1 with TRBJ2-1; 11 bases agree with TRBD2. This CDR3 comprises 17 residues. The V gene's germline CDR1 is SQVTM and CDR2 ANQGSEA. J lost 0 bases, V lost 4 bases, and 8 bases had no gene match. The CDR3 sequence is CSVVPRTSGYSYNEQFF. The CDR3 coding sequence is TGCAGCGTTGTACCCCGGACTAGCGGGTACTCCTACAATGAGCAGTTCTTC.

The chain has TRBV3-1 and TRBJ1-1; no reliable D call. CDR1 is LGHDT, CDR2 YNNKEL, per germline (reference sequence). V shed 0 bases and J shed 1 base, with 6 bases lying between them. The CDR3 is 14 residues long. CDR3: CASSQDGRNTEAFF. Written as DNA, the CDR3 is TGTGCCAGCAGCCAAGATGGGAGGAACACTGAAGCTTTCTTT. Together with reference TRBV3-1 and TRBJ1-1, the CDR3 gives the full variable domain: DTAVSQTPKYLVTQMGNDKSIKCEQNLGHDTMYWYKQDSKKFLKIMFSYNNKELIINETVPNRFSPKSPDKAHLNLHINSLELGDSAVYFCASSQDGRNTEAFFGQGTRLTVV.

This clonotype occurred a few times. V is TRBV11-3 and J is TRBJ2-1; 9 nucleotides match TRBD1. Germline CDR1 is SGHNT and CDR2 is YENEEA. This CDR3 has 16 residues. V was pared by 4 bases and J by 4 bases, with 8 bases of the junction left unmatched. CDR3: CASSSRDRASYNEQFF. The CDR3 nucleotides are TGTGCCAGCAGCTCACGGGACAGGGCTTCATACAATGAGCAGTTCTTC.

This clonotype was observed a few times. The CDR3 here is CASSPPGAGGYEQYF. DNA of the CDR3: TGTGCCAGCAGCCCTCCCGGCGCAGGGGGCTACGAGCAGTACTTC. This chain links TRBV4-2 with TRBJ2-7; TRBD1 matches 7 bases. The V gene end was trimmed by 4 bases and the J gene end by 3 bases; junction bases not matched to a gene: 9. Looked up from germline, CDR1 is LGHNA and CDR2 is YNFKEQ. The length of the CDR3 is 15 residues.

This clonotype was recorded many times. This rearrangement joins TRBV2 to TRBJ1-1, with 8 bases aligning to TRBD1. Looked up from germline, CDR1 is SNHLY and CDR2 is FYNNEI. Unmatched junction bases numbered 6, after V lost 9 bases and J lost 0 bases. This CDR3 region has 14 residues. CDR3 DNA sequence: TGTGCCAGGGGACAGGCTAAAATGAACACTGAAGCTTTCTTT. It encodes CARGQAKMNTEAFF.

This clonotype was seen repeatedly, ten times or more. The chain has TRBV20-1 and TRBJ1-2; D may be TRBD1 (5 bases). The CDR3 is made up of 14 amino acids. From germline, CDR1 is DFQATT and CDR2 SNEGSKA (reference sequence). The V end lost 3 bases, the J end lost 3 bases, and 14 bases lay between the germline ends. The CDR3: CSASTGKGDYGYTF. The CDR3 nucleotides read TGCAGTGCTAGTACCGGGAAAGGGGACTATGGCTACACCTTC.

This clonotype occurred many times. The chain has TRBV24-1 and TRBJ1-2; 7 bases align to TRBD1. The CDR3 consists of 12 residues. Germline CDR1 KGHDR, CDR2 SFDVKD. V lost 5 bases and J lost 8; bases outside the gene matches: 4. CDR3 DNA: TGTGCCACCAGTGGGAGGGGGCCCGGCTACACCTTC. Translating it yields CATSGRGPGYTF.

In this sample, this clonotype turned up many times. Germline is not matched at one junction end, which may reflect a read error. The V call is TRBV6-1, the J call TRBJ2-2, with a tentative D call TRBD1 (6 bases). The CDR3 loop spans 14 amino acids. Germline V gene sequence: CDR1 MNHNS, CDR2 SASEGT. CDR3 protein: CASSDTGYTGELFF. The CDR3 DNA sequence: TGTGCCAGCAGTGACACAGGGTACACCGGAGAGCTGTTTTTT.

This clonotype was recorded at least ten times. The chain joins TRBV9 to TRBJ2-2; 11 bases are shared with TRBD1. The CDR3 is 16 residues long. Germline assignment: CDR1 SGDLS and CDR2 YYNGEE. Losses at the gene ends were 4 bases for V and 6 bases for J; bases not matched to a gene: 8. The CDR3: CASSPQGQGVSGELFF. The CDR3 DNA is TGTGCCAGCAGCCCCCAGGGACAGGGGGTCTCCGGGGAGCTGTTTTTT.